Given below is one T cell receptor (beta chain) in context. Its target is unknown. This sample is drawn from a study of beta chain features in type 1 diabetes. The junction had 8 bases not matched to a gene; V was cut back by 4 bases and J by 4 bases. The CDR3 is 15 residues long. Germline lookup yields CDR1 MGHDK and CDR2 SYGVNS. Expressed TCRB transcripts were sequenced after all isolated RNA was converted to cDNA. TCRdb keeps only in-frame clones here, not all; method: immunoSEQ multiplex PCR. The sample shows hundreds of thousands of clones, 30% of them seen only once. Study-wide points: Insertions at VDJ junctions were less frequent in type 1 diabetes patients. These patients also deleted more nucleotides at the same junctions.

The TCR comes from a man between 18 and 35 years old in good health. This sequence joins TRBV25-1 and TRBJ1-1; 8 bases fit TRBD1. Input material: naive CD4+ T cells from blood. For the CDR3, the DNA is TGTGCCAGCAGTGTGGCAGGGGGCCGGGGCACTGAAGCTTTCTTT. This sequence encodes CASSVAGGRGTEAFF. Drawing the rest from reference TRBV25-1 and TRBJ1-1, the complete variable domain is EADIYQTPRYLVIGTGKKITLECSQTMGHDKMYWYQQDPGMELHLIHYSYGVNSTEKGDLSSESTVSRIRTEHFPLTLESARPSHTSQYLCASSVAGGRGTEAFFGQGTRLTVV.